This is a list of T cell receptor beta chains from one sample in a study of blood T cell repertoires in COVID-19. The method was immunoSEQ multiplex PCR; TCRdb's version includes in-frame clones alone and lacks a portion of them. The sample lists hundreds of thousands of clones, around 80% occurring once. The specimen sequenced was peripheral blood. Every receptor here comes from a woman older than 75 with acute or convalescent COVID-19. Both conserved end residues are part of each CDR3. D genes are given only for firm matches. Expanded clones get a size class; other rows say once, few or many, or leave the size out.

clone size	J gene	V gene	D gene	CDR3 DNA	CDR3 protein
.	TRBJ2-7	TRBV28	TRBD2	TGTGCCAGCAGTTCCTACCCCCGAGGGACTACAGCTTACGAGCAGTACTTC	CASSSYPRGTTAYEQYF
.	TRBJ1-1	TRBV10-1	.	TGCGCCAGCAGTGAGTCGCAACGGGGTGAAGCTTTCTTT	CASSESQRGEAFF
.	TRBJ1-2	TRBV7-3	.	TGTGCCAGCAGGCTCCAGGGCGGAACGACAGTCGGCTACACCTTC	CASRLQGGTTVGYTF
.	TRBJ2-7	TRBV7-8	TRBD1	TGTGCCAGCAGCTGGACAGGGGGCGTATCGTTTCCCTACGAGCAGTACTTC	CASSWTGGVSFPYEQYF
few	TRBJ2-7	TRBV18	TRBD1	TGTGCCAGCTCACTACGAAGCTCCGCGGACAGGGGCCACGAGCAGTACTTC	CASSLRSSADRGHEQYF
.	TRBJ2-3	TRBV9	TRBD1	TGTGCCAGCAGCGTTGCAGGGGGTGGCACAGATACGCAGTATTTT	CASSVAGGGTDTQYF
.	TRBJ2-1	TRBV29-1	TRBD1	TGCAGCGTTGACCCGGGACAGGCGCAGTTCTTC	CSVDPGQAQFF
.	TRBJ1-1	TRBV25-1	.	TGTGCCAGCAGTGAACCAGACATGAACACTGAAGCTTTCTTT	CASSEPDMNTEAFF
.	TRBJ2-1	TRBV30	.	TGTGCCTGGAGTGGAGTGGTTAGCTCCTACAATGAGCAGTTCTTC	CAWSGVVSSYNEQFF
.	TRBJ2-3	TRBV30	TRBD2	TGTGCCTGGTTAGGGAGGGGCACAGATACGCAGTATTTT	CAWLGRGTDTQYF
.	TRBJ1-1	TRBV28	TRBD1	TGTGCCAGCACCCTGGGGGACAGGGTATGGATGAACACTGAAGCTTTCTTT	CASTLGDRVWMNTEAFF
.	TRBJ1-1	TRBV7-3	.	TGTGCCAGCAGCCCCTCCCCCAACACTGAAGCTTTCTTT	CASSPSPNTEAFF
.	TRBJ2-1	TRBV28	TRBD2	TGTGCCAGCAGTTTATCCAGTATTCTAGCGGGCTCCTACAATGAGCAGTTCTTC	CASSLSSILAGSYNEQFF
.	TRBJ2-1	TRBV2	.	TGTGCCAGCAGTGATGGCCGGCCTCCTAAGGGGCTCAATGAGCAGTTCTTC	CASSDGRPPKGLNEQFF
.	TRBJ1-2	TRBV6-1	.	TGTGCCAGCAGTGAATGGTCAGGCCTAAGCTATGGCTACACCTTC	CASSEWSGLSYGYTF
.	TRBJ2-3	TRBV5-4	TRBD2	TGTGCCAGCAGCTTAGCGGGGGGGCGTCCCACAGATACGCAGTATTTT	CASSLAGGRPTDTQYF
.	TRBJ1-3	TRBV18	TRBD1	TGTGCCAGCTCACAGGGACAGAGCTCTGGAAACACCATATATTTT	CASSQGQSSGNTIYF
.	TRBJ2-7	TRBV5-1	TRBD1	TGCGCCAGCAATCGTGACAGGGACGCTCCGCAGTACTTC	CASNRDRDAPQYF
once	TRBJ2-3	TRBV28	TRBD2	TGTGCCAGCAGTTTAGCGGGAGCAACAGATACGCAGTATTTT	CASSLAGATDTQYF
.	TRBJ2-7	TRBV10-1	.	TGCGCCAGCAGTGACCCGGGGAACGAGCAGTACTTC	CASSDPGNEQYF
.	TRBJ1-2	TRBV27	TRBD1	TGTGCCAGCAGTTTTCTAGGACAGGGGTTAAGCCCCTATGGCTACACCTTC	CASSFLGQGLSPYGYTF
once	TRBJ2-1	TRBV27	.	TGTGCCAGCTCTAACTTCCCCGCGGGGTGGATCTTC	CASSNFPAGWIF
.	TRBJ2-2	TRBV5-1	TRBD2	TGCGCCAGCAGCCGAAGAGGGGCGGGAGGGCCGAGAGACGGGGAGCTGTTTTTT	CASSRRGAGGPRDGELFF
.	TRBJ2-2	TRBV9	TRBD2	TGTGCCAGCAGCGCGGGACTAGTATCCGGGGAGCTGTTTTTT	CASSAGLVSGELFF
.	TRBJ1-5	TRBV28	.	TGTGCCAGCAGTTTCGCTGGGACACCTTATAGCAATCAGCCCCAGCATTTT	CASSFAGTPYSNQPQHF
few	TRBJ1-5	TRBV15	.	TGTGCCACCAGCAGAGGGGGCGAGAGCAATCAGCCCCAGCATTTT	CATSRGGESNQPQHF
.	TRBJ1-2	TRBV29-1	.	TGCAGCGCCACGGAGGGGTATGGCTACACCTTC	CSATEGYGYTF
once	TRBJ1-5	TRBV2	TRBD1	TGTGCCAGCAGTGACTCAGGACAGGGGAATCAGCCCCAGCATTTT	CASSDSGQGNQPQHF
.	TRBJ2-5	TRBV5-6	.	TGTGCCAGCAGCTTCGACTTCGCATCGGAGACCCAGTACTTC	CASSFDFASETQYF
once	TRBJ2-1	TRBV29-1	.	TGCAGCGGGGGAAGCGGCGGCATGGATGAGCAGTTCTTC	CSGGSGGMDEQFF
.	TRBJ2-6	TRBV5-6	.	TGTGCCAGCAGCTTCTCAGGACAGAATCTTGACCTAAGGGCCAACGTCCTGACTTTC	CASSFSGQNLDLRANVLTF
.	TRBJ2-2	TRBV11-2	TRBD2	TGTGCAGCCCGGGGGGGTCACACCGGGGAGCTGTTTTTT	CAARGGHTGELFF
.	TRBJ1-2	TRBV28	.	TGTGCCAGCAGTTTAGGTTCTGGAGTTTATGGCTACACCTTC	CASSLGSGVYGYTF
.	TRBJ2-5	TRBV24-1	TRBD2	TGTGCCACCAGTGCCCTCGGGGGGGGGCGAGAGACCCAGTACTTC	CATSALGGGRETQYF
.	TRBJ2-1	TRBV5-5	TRBD2	TGTGCCAGCAGCTTGGGAGTAGCGGGAGGCCGGGGGCAGTTCTTC	CASSLGVAGGRGQFF
.	TRBJ2-1	TRBV30	TRBD1	TGTGCCTGGTCGGGACAGGGCCGTATCCAGTACAATGAGCAGTTCTTC	CAWSGQGRIQYNEQFF
.	TRBJ1-6	TRBV6-5	.	TGTGCCAGCAGTTACTCCCCCCAAACACCCCTCCACTTT	CASSYSPQTPLHF
.	TRBJ2-1	TRBV18	TRBD1	TGTGCCAGCTCACCCCTTGGGACAGGGGAATTGTGGGAGCAGTTCTTC	CASSPLGTGELWEQFF
.	TRBJ2-2	TRBV19	.	TGTGCCAGTAGTATGGACCGGAACGCCGGGGAGCTGCTTTTT	CASSMDRNAGELLF
.	TRBJ2-2	TRBV28	TRBD2	TGTGCCAGCACCCGTGGACTAGCGGGAAACACCGGGGAGCTGTTTTTT	CASTRGLAGNTGELFF
.	TRBJ1-1	TRBV28	.	TGTGCCAGCAGTGCTCCGACCGGGGAGCAAGCTTTCTTT	CASSAPTGEQAFF
few	TRBJ1-3	TRBV20-1	TRBD1	TGCAGTGCTAGTTCATCCCGGGACAGGGCCTCTGGAAACACCATATATTTT	CSASSSRDRASGNTIYF
.	TRBJ1-1	TRBV5-3	TRBD1	TGTGCCAGAAGCGGGACAGGGGGCAACACTGAAGCTTTCTTT	CARSGTGGNTEAFF
.	TRBJ1-6	TRBV28	TRBD1	TGTGCCAGCGGTGACAGGGTTAGGTCACCCCTCCACTTT	CASGDRVRSPLHF
once	TRBJ2-2	TRBV7-3	TRBD1	TGTGCCAGCAGCGGGACAGGGAACACCGGGGAGCTGTTTTTT	CASSGTGNTGELFF
.	TRBJ1-1	TRBV27	TRBD1	TGTGCCAGCAGTTTAAGGGACAGAAGGACTGAAGCTTTCTTT	CASSLRDRRTEAFF
.	TRBJ1-1	TRBV15	.	TGTGCCACCAGCAGAGATCAGTTGGGAGGCACTGAAGCTTTCTTT	CATSRDQLGGTEAFF
.	TRBJ1-2	TRBV27	.	TGTGCCAGCAGTCCGCGGGGGGAGATAGTCTACACCTTC	CASSPRGEIVYTF
.	TRBJ1-2	TRBV6-6	TRBD1	TGTGCCAGCAGTTTCAATCCAGGACAGGGATGGAGCTACACCTTC	CASSFNPGQGWSYTF
.	TRBJ2-3	TRBV3-1/TRBV3-2	TRBD1	TGTGCCAGCAGCCGAGGGACAGGGGCGGCAGATACGCAGTATTTT	CASSRGTGAADTQYF
.	TRBJ2-2	TRBV2	.	TGTGCCAGCAGCGGGGTGAGCGTCGGGGAGCTGTTTTTT	CASSGVSVGELFF
.	TRBJ2-2	TRBV7-7	.	TGTGCTAGCAGCTTACAGGACACCGGGGAGCTGTTTTTT	CASSLQDTGELFF